This TCR beta chain was sequenced for a study of T-cell memory formation after mild COVID-19. The study's findings and limits: Shrinking CD4+ clones were chiefly CM and EM; CD8+ ones were chiefly EMRA. Some SARS-CoV-2-responding clones were already detected in memory before infection.

TCRdb processed the 5' RACE reads anew with MiXCR; each CDR3 protein has one entry. The data contain a few hundred thousand distinct CDR3 sequences, approximately 15% of them singletons. With respect to this clonotype: Its cognate antigen is unknown.

The TCR sequence derives from a young man who had mild COVID-19 (a few samples of this study predate the infection). Cell type and time point are not known. The specimen sequenced was PBMCs or a T cell subset sorted from them (not recorded which).

For the CDR3, the DNA is TGCAGTGCTAGCTACGGGGGGCAAGCTTTCTTT. As protein: CSASYGGQAFF. The J gene is TRBJ1-1, the V gene TRBV20-1; D possibly corresponds to TRBD1 (6 bases). Germline CDR1 is DFQATT and CDR2 is SNEGSKA (reference sequence). This CDR3 is built from 11 residues. V shed 3 bases and J shed 9 bases, with 11 bases lying between them.